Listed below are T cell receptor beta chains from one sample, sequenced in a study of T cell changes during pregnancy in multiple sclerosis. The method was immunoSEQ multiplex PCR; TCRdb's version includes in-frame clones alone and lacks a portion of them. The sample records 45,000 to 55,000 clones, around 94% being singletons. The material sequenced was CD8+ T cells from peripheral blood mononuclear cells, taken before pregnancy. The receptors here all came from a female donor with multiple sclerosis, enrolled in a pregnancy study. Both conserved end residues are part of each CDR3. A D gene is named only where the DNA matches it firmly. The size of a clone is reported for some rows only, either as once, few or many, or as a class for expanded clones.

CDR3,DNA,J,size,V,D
CASSIASGALLSYNEQFF,TGTGCCAGTAGTATTGCTAGCGGGGCCTTACTCTCCTACAATGAGCAGTTCTTC,TRBJ2-1,NA,TRBV19,TRBD2
CASSELAGGPDEQYF,TGTGCCAGCAGTGAATTAGCGGGAGGGCCGGACGAGCAGTACTTC,TRBJ2-7,NA,TRBV6-4,TRBD2
CASSTPTGAVSYEQYF,TGTGCCAGCAGTACCCCGACAGGGGCCGTTTCCTACGAGCAGTACTTC,TRBJ2-7,NA,TRBV27,TRBD1
CASSEVLGRALGEQFF,TGTGCCAGCAGTGAAGTCCTCGGGAGGGCCCTCGGTGAGCAGTTCTTC,TRBJ2-1,NA,TRBV6-1,TRBD2
CASSSRQGPYEQYF,TGTGCCAGCAGCTCAAGACAGGGTCCCTACGAGCAGTACTTC,TRBJ2-7,NA,TRBV13,TRBD1
CASSPASGYEQYF,TGTGCCAGTAGTCCGGCTAGCGGCTACGAGCAGTACTTC,TRBJ2-7,NA,TRBV19,TRBD2
CASSPVQGGQPQHF,TGTGCCAGCAGCCCAGTGCAAGGGGGTCAGCCCCAGCATTTT,TRBJ1-5,NA,TRBV27,NA
CASSSTDRSNTGELFF,TGTGCCAGCAGCTCTACTGACAGATCGAACACCGGGGAGCTGTTTTTT,TRBJ2-2,NA,TRBV6-4,NA
CASSQDEGVVGHYEQYF,TGCGCCAGCAGCCAAGATGAAGGTGTTGTGGGGCACTACGAGCAGTACTTC,TRBJ2-7,NA,TRBV4-1,NA
CASSPDGLAGGIRSYEQYF,TGTGCCAGCTCACCAGATGGGCTAGCGGGAGGCATCAGGTCCTACGAGCAGTACTTC,TRBJ2-7,NA,TRBV18,TRBD2
CASSLKLAGDTGELFF,TGTGCCAGCAGCCTGAAACTAGCGGGAGACACCGGGGAGCTGTTTTTT,TRBJ2-2,NA,TRBV9,TRBD2
CASGGADTQYF,TGTGCCAGCGGAGGCGCAGATACGCAGTATTTT,TRBJ2-3,once,TRBV6-5,NA
CASSVGTSSHEQYF,TGTGCCAGCAGTGTTGGGACTAGCTCTCACGAGCAGTACTTC,TRBJ2-7,NA,TRBV6-1,TRBD2
CASSFNPGLAGDGRATDTQYF,TGTGCCAGTAGTTTCAACCCGGGACTAGCGGGAGATGGTCGGGCGACAGATACGCAGTATTTT,TRBJ2-3,NA,TRBV19,TRBD2
CASSQGTQIYEQYF,TGCGCCAGCAGCCAAGGGACACAGATCTACGAGCAGTACTTC,TRBJ2-7,NA,TRBV4-3,NA
CASSSSFSGANVLTF,TGTGCCAGCAGCTCCAGTTTCTCTGGGGCCAACGTCCTGACTTTC,TRBJ2-6,NA,TRBV6-5,NA
CASSQGLVYNEQFF,TGTGCCAGTAGTCAGGGACTAGTATACAATGAGCAGTTCTTC,TRBJ2-1,NA,TRBV19,TRBD2
CASGASGYEQYF,TGTGCCAGCGGAGCTAGCGGCTACGAGCAGTACTTC,TRBJ2-7,NA,TRBV27,TRBD2
CASRLPGQGPGELFF,TGCGCCAGCAGGCTCCCGGGACAGGGGCCCGGGGAGCTGTTTTTT,TRBJ2-2,NA,TRBV5-1,TRBD1
CAWSRSGRPYEQYF,TGTGCCTGGAGCCGTAGCGGGAGGCCCTACGAGCAGTACTTC,TRBJ2-7,NA,TRBV30,TRBD2
CASSLQGNTGELFF,TGTGCCAGCAGCCTACAGGGAAACACCGGGGAGCTGTTTTTT,TRBJ2-2,NA,TRBV28,NA
CASSTIAGTFTDTQYF,TGTGCCAGTAGTACTATAGCGGGGACGTTCACAGATACGCAGTATTTT,TRBJ2-3,NA,TRBV19,TRBD2
CASSQASLAPTEAFF,TGCGCCAGCAGCCAAGCGTCCCTAGCTCCCACTGAAGCTTTCTTT,TRBJ1-1,NA,TRBV4-3,NA
CATQTEYYGYTF,TGTGCCACTCAGACGGAGTACTATGGCTACACCTTC,TRBJ1-2,NA,TRBV19,NA
CASSSSPTAYNEQFF,TGTGCCAGCAGTTCCTCCCCGACTGCATACAATGAGCAGTTCTTC,TRBJ2-1,NA,TRBV28,NA
CASSQGLAGAYEQYF,TGTGCCAGCAGTCAAGGGCTAGCGGGAGCCTACGAGCAGTACTTC,TRBJ2-7,NA,TRBV7-2,TRBD2
CASSYISPQDTQYF,TGTGCCAGCAGTTACATATCCCCCCAGGATACGCAGTATTTT,TRBJ2-3,NA,TRBV6-5,NA
CASSLDNAQETQYF,TGTGCCAGCAGCTTGGACAACGCCCAAGAGACCCAGTACTTC,TRBJ2-5,once,TRBV5-4,NA
CASSLGSVGTEETQYF,TGTGCCAGCAGCTTAGGGTCTGTAGGGACAGAAGAGACCCAGTACTTC,TRBJ2-5,NA,TRBV7-2,TRBD1
CASSPRDRLYEQYF,TGTGCCAGCAGTCCCCGGGACAGACTCTACGAGCAGTACTTC,TRBJ2-7,NA,TRBV27,TRBD1
CASSEGFGVETQYF,TGTGCCAGCAGTGAAGGGTTCGGGGTGGAGACCCAGTACTTC,TRBJ2-5,NA,TRBV6-4,NA
CATAAGSSYNEQFF,TGTGCCACCGCAGCGGGTAGCTCCTACAATGAGCAGTTCTTC,TRBJ2-1,NA,TRBV28,NA
CASSPGWGYGYTF,TGTGCCAGCAGTCCAGGGTGGGGCTATGGCTACACCTTC,TRBJ1-2,NA,TRBV6-4,NA
CASSQEREGSYEQYF,TGTGCCAGCAGCCAGGAGCGGGAGGGGTCCTACGAGCAGTACTTC,TRBJ2-7,few,TRBV4-2,TRBD2
CASSQEAGARELFF,TGCGCCAGCAGCCAAGAGGCAGGGGCCAGGGAGCTGTTTTTT,TRBJ2-2,NA,TRBV4-3,NA
CAWSQRTTGNTEAFF,TGTGCCTGGAGTCAGAGGACGACAGGGAACACTGAAGCTTTCTTT,TRBJ1-1,NA,TRBV30,NA
CASRYGEGTEAFF,TGTGCCAGCAGATATGGGGAGGGCACTGAAGCTTTCTTT,TRBJ1-1,few,TRBV5-4,NA
CASSEARGGNEKLFF,TGTGCCAGCAGTGAAGCTAGGGGGGGGAATGAAAAACTGTTTTTT,TRBJ1-4,NA,TRBV6-1,NA
CASSLEDSNEQFF,TGTGCCAGCAGCTTGGAGGACTCCAATGAGCAGTTCTTC,TRBJ2-1,NA,TRBV5-4,NA
CASSRSGRNEQFF,TGCGCCAGCAGCCGGAGCGGGAGGAATGAGCAGTTCTTC,TRBJ2-1,NA,TRBV4-3,TRBD2
CASSLVVTYEQYF,TGCGCCAGCAGCTTGGTCGTAACCTACGAGCAGTACTTC,TRBJ2-7,NA,TRBV5-1,NA
CASEQGFGTNEKLFF,TGTGCCTCAGAACAGGGTTTTGGAACTAATGAAAAACTGTTTTTT,TRBJ1-4,once,TRBV6-1,NA
CATSRRGRQETQYF,TGTGCCACCAGCCGCAGGGGGCGGCAAGAGACCCAGTACTTC,TRBJ2-5,NA,TRBV15,TRBD1
CASSSTSGFTDTQYF,TGTGCCAGCAGCTCCACTAGCGGCTTCACAGATACGCAGTATTTT,TRBJ2-3,few,TRBV7-6,TRBD2
CASSVGLAGGPRTDTQYF,TGTGCCAGCAGCGTAGGACTAGCGGGAGGACCGAGGACTGATACGCAGTATTTT,TRBJ2-3,few,TRBV9,TRBD2
CAWSAPQGANVLTF,TGTGCCTGGAGTGCCCCGCAGGGGGCCAACGTCCTGACTTTC,TRBJ2-6,NA,TRBV30,NA